This TCR delta chain was recovered during a study of DNA immune sequencing with unique molecular identifiers (dated by TCRdb to about 2020). Some background on the complete study: Immunomagnetic cell separation was used to enrich gammadelta T cells from buffy coats, and the genomic DNA of the enriched gammadelta T cells was sequenced. Fluorescence-activated cell sorting was used to enrich gammadelta T cells from the PBMC of roughly nine healthy individuals. To compare enriched with non-enriched material, approximately 99 ng of enriched gammadelta T-cell DNA and 0.85 to 1 ug of non-enriched PBMC DNA were sequenced. An ultrasensitive DNA-based TRD repertoire sequencing method using PCR-introduced unique molecular identifiers was developed and validated in the study. Validation of the sequencing method was done both on synthetic reference molecules and on blood samples taken from healthy individuals. All donors were healthy individuals, and ten of the donors were profiled using sorted gammadelta T cells from peripheral blood.

V has 3 bases trimmed and J has 0 bases trimmed; junction bases matching no gene number 6. The germline V gene specifies GEAIGNYY as CDR1 and EKD as CDR2. Taken from cysteine to phenylalanine, the CDR3 has 15 residues. Only the CDR3 part of the read is kept: 45 bases, read in frame from the first base. The library came from multiplex PCR. A 32-plex assay amplified the genomic DNA, with primers for all 8 TRDV and 4 TRDJ genes spanning the CDR3. A 12-nucleotide UMI was introduced during 2 to 4 barcoding PCR cycles, after which a second PCR was performed with Illumina adapter primers. Libraries were purified with AMPure XP beads and quality-checked on a Fragment Analyzer with the HS NGS Fragment kit. An Illumina MiniSeq mid-output kit with roughly 20% PhiX and 150 cycles of paired-end reads was used for sequencing. For the original study's pipeline: MIGEC version 1.2.9 was used to process the reads, grouping reads by UMI and building error-corrected consensus sequences. Modified VDJtools version 1.2.1 scripts and the tcR R package were used for post-processing. TCRdb reran clone calling on the public reads with CATT; rows sharing one DNA sequence were then combined. TCRdb's processing, not the study's, gives the V and J calls here. This sample comprises some 4,300 delta-chain clones, over 9.5% of them detected only once. The top ten constitute around 56% of the sample.

This clone was counted a few times. It has no known antigen specificity. The TCRdb protein comes from a much larger clone and disagrees with this DNA's translation at residue 9, likely due to a read error; the protein given here is derived from the DNA. What the work shows at the level of the full study, not this receptor alone: Healthy donors differed in TRD repertoire diversity, and several donors were highly oligoclonal, meaning the top 5 clonotypes made up more than half of productive molecules. The primer-based approach is unable to detect novel TRD sequences that the primers do not target. Among clonotypes in healthy donors, the most frequent TRD rearrangement was TRDV2 paired with TRDJ1.

The sequence was collected from a human donor in good health. Sequenced: gamma-delta T cells enriched from blood buffy coat, or unenriched PBMCs (not recorded which). This sequence uses TRDV2 and TRDJ1, with 7 central nucleotides matching TRDD3. The bases are TGTGCCTGTGACCTACTGGGGACACACACCGATAAACTCATCTTT. The encoded protein is CACDLLGTHTDKLIF.